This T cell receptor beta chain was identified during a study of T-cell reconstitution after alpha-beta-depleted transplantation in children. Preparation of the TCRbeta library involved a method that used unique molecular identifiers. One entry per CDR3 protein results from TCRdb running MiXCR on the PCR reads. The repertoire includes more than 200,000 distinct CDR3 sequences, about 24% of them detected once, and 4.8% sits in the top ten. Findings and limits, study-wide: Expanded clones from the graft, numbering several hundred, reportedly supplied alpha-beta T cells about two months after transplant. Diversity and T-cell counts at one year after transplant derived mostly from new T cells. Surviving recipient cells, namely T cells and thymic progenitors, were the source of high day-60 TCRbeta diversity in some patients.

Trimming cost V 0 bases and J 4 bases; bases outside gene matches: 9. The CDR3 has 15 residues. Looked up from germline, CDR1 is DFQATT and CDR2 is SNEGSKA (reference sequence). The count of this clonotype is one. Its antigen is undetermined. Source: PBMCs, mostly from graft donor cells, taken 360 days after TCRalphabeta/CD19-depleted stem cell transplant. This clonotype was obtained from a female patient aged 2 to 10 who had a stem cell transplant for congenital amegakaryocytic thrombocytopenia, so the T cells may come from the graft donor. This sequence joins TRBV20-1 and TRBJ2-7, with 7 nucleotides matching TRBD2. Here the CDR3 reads CSARDLGGSGYEQYF. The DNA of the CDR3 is TGCAGTGCTAGAGATCTCGGCGGGAGCGGGTACGAGCAGTACTTC.